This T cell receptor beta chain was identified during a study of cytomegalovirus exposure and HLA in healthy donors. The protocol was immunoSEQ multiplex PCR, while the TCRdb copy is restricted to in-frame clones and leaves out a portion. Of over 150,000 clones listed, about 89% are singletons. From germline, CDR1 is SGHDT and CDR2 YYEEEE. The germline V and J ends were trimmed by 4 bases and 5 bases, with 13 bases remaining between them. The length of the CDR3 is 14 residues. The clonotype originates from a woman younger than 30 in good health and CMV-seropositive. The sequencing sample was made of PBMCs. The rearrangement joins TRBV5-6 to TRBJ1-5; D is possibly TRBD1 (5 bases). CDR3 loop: CASSGQGRDQPQHF. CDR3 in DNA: TGTGCCAGCAGCGGGCAGGGAAGAGATCAGCCCCAGCATTTT. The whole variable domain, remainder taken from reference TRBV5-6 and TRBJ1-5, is DAGVTQSPTHLIKTRGQQVTLRCSPKSGHDTVSWYQQALGQGPQFIFQYYEEEERQRGNFPDRFSGHQFPNYSSELNVNALLLGDSALYLCASSGQGRDQPQHFGDGTRLSIL.